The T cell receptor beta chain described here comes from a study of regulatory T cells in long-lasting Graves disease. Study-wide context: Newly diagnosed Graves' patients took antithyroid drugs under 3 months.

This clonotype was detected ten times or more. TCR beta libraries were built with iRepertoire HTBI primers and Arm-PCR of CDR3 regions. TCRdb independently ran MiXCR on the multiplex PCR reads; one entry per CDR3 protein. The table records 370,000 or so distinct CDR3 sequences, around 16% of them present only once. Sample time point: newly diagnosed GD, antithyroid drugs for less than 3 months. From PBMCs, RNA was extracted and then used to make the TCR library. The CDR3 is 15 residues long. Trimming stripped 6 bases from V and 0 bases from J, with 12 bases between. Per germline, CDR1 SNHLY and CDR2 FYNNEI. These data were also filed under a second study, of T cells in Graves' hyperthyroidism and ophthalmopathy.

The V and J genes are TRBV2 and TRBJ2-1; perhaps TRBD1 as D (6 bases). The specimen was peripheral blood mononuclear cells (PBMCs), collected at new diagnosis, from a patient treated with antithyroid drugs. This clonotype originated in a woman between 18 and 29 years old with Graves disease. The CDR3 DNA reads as TGTGCCAGCAGGAAAGGGGGAAGCTCCTACAATGAGCAGTTCTTC. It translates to CASRKGGSSYNEQFF.